Listed below are T cell receptor beta chains from one sample, sequenced in a study of brain T cells in children with intractable seizures. This table comes from immunoSEQ multiplex PCR, and its TCRdb copy is limited to in-frame clones, with some not included. This table has 110,000 or so clones, under 95% appearing once. The sample was peripheral blood, taken at surgery. The receptors come from a boy in the first two years of life with hemimegalencephaly and intractable seizures. Each CDR3 is given with its conserved first and last residue. Each record gives: V gene, J gene, CDR3 protein.

V: TRBV6-5
J: TRBJ2-2
CDR3: CASSYGQAGGGELFF

V: TRBV9
J: TRBJ1-3
CDR3: CASSDGTQIGNTIYF

V: TRBV2
J: TRBJ2-2
CDR3: CASSARGGGQSTANTGELFF

V: TRBV10-2
J: TRBJ2-3
CDR3: CASCGGGGTDTQYF

V: TRBV6-5
J: TRBJ2-1
CDR3: CASSPTLNEQFF

V: TRBV30
J: TRBJ2-7
CDR3: CAWSVRGTGDYEQYF

V: TRBV18
J: TRBJ2-7
CDR3: CASSPDRGTALYEQYF

V: TRBV6-6
J: TRBJ1-5
CDR3: CANPTPGGQPQHF

V: TRBV27
J: TRBJ2-7
CDR3: CASSFLGRDYEQYF

V: TRBV5-6
J: TRBJ2-5
CDR3: CASSLVQGEGTQYF

V: TRBV5-6
J: TRBJ1-1
CDR3: CASSLSRGTEAFF

V: TRBV6-2/TRBV6-3
J: TRBJ2-7
CDR3: CASSPPGGSGNEQYF

V: TRBV4-3
J: TRBJ2-1
CDR3: CASSQGRLAGVITAPTIEQFF

V: TRBV9
J: TRBJ1-6
CDR3: CASSVGNSPLHF

V: TRBV4-2
J: TRBJ1-2
CDR3: CASSQEAHQGGYTF

V: TRBV24-1
J: TRBJ2-3
CDR3: CATSDPLAGVTDTQYF

V: TRBV4-1
J: TRBJ1-4
CDR3: CASSHPVATNEKLFF

V: TRBV7-8
J: TRBJ1-1
CDR3: CASSRGIQGSRNTEAFF

V: TRBV7-6
J: TRBJ1-5
CDR3: CASSPHPGDGNQPQHF

V: TRBV7-9
J: TRBJ2-7
CDR3: CASSPGTFNHYEQYF

V: TRBV9
J: TRBJ2-1
CDR3: CASSVGGRPYNEQFF

V: TRBV6-1
J: TRBJ1-2
CDR3: CASSDLGSYGYTF

V: TRBV9
J: TRBJ1-5
CDR3: CASSPGDRGGQPQHF

V: TRBV27
J: TRBJ2-1
CDR3: CASSNQGPPYNEQFF

V: TRBV29-1
J: TRBJ2-7
CDR3: CSVEVERLSGTRFFEQYF

V: TRBV4-1
J: TRBJ2-1
CDR3: CASSQDGAGRAYNEQFF

V: TRBV29-1
J: TRBJ2-5
CDR3: CSVERGGTQYF

V: TRBV5-5
J: TRBJ2-1
CDR3: CASSLVLAGAFGEQFF

V: TRBV21-1
J: TRBJ2-7
CDR3: CASSKKRTRGTYEQYF

V: TRBV29-1
J: TRBJ1-1
CDR3: CSVRDRVTEAFF

V: TRBV7-8
J: TRBJ2-1
CDR3: CASSLQGALAYNEQFF

V: TRBV7-2
J: TRBJ2-2
CDR3: CASSLSGSVGELFF

V: TRBV6-6
J: TRBJ2-3
CDR3: CASSNRAGVPDTQYF

V: TRBV19
J: TRBJ2-1
CDR3: CASSMGAVTYNEQFF

V: TRBV5-1
J: TRBJ2-6
CDR3: CASGPVAPGANVLTF

V: TRBV29-1
J: TRBJ2-7
CDR3: CSVTSGSYEQYF

V: TRBV7-9
J: TRBJ1-4
CDR3: CASSFPGQNEKLFF

V: TRBV5-6
J: TRBJ2-2
CDR3: CASGKRGAGTGELFF

V: TRBV20-1
J: TRBJ1-2
CDR3: CSTGQAQGYTF

V: TRBV27
J: TRBJ2-3
CDR3: CASASADTQYF

V: TRBV21-1
J: TRBJ2-1
CDR3: CASSTGTDLYQGLAGGEQFF

V: TRBV11-2
J: TRBJ2-5
CDR3: CASSRTGGSSVETQYF

V: TRBV7-2
J: TRBJ1-6
CDR3: CASSTQPGQSNSPLHF

V: TRBV10-3
J: TRBJ2-7
CDR3: CAISESHLGDEQYF

V: TRBV4-1
J: TRBJ1-1
CDR3: CASSQRGGNTEAFF

V: TRBV24-1
J: TRBJ2-5
CDR3: CATSDLQGVETQYF

V: TRBV7-9
J: TRBJ1-5
CDR3: CASSRDSDSNQPQHF

V: TRBV30
J: TRBJ1-4
CDR3: CAWSVLGEKLFF

V: TRBV28
J: TRBJ1-1
CDR3: CASANSPGRVFF

V: TRBV23-1
J: TRBJ2-2
CDR3: CASSQSDRGITGELFF

V: TRBV25-1
J: TRBJ1-5
CDR3: CASSEGWGALGQPQHF

V: TRBV5-4
J: TRBJ2-7
CDR3: CASSSGAGDLNEQYF

V: TRBV28
J: TRBJ1-2
CDR3: CASRNRTYRYGYTF

V: TRBV19
J: TRBJ1-1
CDR3: CASSMVAVRNTEAFF

V: TRBV29-1
J: TRBJ1-1
CDR3: CSGRGAIRGEGLTEAFF

V: TRBV7-2
J: TRBJ2-7
CDR3: CASSFAQWHEQYF

V: TRBV25-1
J: TRBJ2-7
CDR3: CASSDPGGEQYF

V: TRBV7-2
J: TRBJ2-5
CDR3: CASSAWTSGETQYF

V: TRBV7-9
J: TRBJ1-3
CDR3: CASSPRGSGNTIYF